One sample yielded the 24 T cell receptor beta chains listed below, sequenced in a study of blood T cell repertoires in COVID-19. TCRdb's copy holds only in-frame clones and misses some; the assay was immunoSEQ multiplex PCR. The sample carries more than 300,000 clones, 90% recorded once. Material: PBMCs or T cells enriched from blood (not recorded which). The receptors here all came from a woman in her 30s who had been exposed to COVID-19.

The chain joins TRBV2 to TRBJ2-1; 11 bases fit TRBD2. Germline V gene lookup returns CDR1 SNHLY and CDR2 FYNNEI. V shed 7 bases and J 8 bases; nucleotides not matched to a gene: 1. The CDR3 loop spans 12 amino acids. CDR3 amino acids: CASILAGDEQFF. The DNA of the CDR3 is TGTGCCAGCATACTAGCGGGAGATGAGCAGTTCTTC.

CDR3 region: CASSLGGHRGYTF. CDR3 in DNA: TGCGCCAGCAGCTTGGGAGGACACCGTGGCTACACCTTC. This rearrangement joins TRBV5-1 to TRBJ1-2, with D possibly being TRBD1 (5 bases). Trimming cost V 0 bases and J 7 bases, with 10 bases left between them. The CDR3 spans 13 residues. Germline loops: CDR1 SGHRS, CDR2 YFSETQ.

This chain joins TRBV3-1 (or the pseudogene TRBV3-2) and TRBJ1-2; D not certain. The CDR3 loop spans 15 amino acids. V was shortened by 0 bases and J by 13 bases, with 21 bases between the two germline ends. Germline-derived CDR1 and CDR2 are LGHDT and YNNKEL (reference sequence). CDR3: CASSQDSWVSNRFTF. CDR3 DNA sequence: TGTGCCAGCAGCCAAGATAGCTGGGTATCCAATCGTTTCACCTTC.

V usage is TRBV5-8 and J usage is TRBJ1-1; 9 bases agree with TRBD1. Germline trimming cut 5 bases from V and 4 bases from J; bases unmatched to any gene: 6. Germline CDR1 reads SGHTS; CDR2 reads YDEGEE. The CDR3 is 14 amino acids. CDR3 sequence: CASRDRGRATEAFF. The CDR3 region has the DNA TGTGCCAGCAGGGACAGGGGACGGGCCACTGAAGCTTTCTTT.

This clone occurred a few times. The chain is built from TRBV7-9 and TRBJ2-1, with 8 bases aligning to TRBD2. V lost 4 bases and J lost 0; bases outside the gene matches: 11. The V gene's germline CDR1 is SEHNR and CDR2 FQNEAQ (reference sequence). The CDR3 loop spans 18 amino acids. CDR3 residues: CASSSLEGGGSSYNEQFF. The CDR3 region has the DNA TGTGCCAGCAGCTCCCTGGAGGGCGGGGGGAGCTCCTACAATGAGCAGTTCTTC.

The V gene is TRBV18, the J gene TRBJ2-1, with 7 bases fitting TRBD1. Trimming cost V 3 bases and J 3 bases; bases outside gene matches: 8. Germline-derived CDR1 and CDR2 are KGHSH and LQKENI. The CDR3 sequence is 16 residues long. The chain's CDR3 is CASSPYRDRNYNEQFF. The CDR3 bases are TGTGCCAGCTCACCTTACCGGGACAGAAACTACAATGAGCAGTTCTTC.

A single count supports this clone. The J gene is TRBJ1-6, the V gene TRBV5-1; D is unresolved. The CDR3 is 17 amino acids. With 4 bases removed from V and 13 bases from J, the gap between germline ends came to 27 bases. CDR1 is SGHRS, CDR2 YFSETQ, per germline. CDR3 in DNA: TGCGCCAGCAGCCCCGCGGCCTTTGGCTCGGCAGCCTCCCCCCTCCACTTT. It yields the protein CASSPAAFGSAASPLHF.

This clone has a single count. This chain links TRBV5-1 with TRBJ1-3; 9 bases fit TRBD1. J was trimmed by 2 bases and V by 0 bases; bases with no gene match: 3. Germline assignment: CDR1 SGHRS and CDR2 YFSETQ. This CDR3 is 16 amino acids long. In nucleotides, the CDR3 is TGCGCCAGCAGCTTGGGACAGGGGGGTACTGGAAACACCATATATTTT. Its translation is CASSLGQGGTGNTIYF.

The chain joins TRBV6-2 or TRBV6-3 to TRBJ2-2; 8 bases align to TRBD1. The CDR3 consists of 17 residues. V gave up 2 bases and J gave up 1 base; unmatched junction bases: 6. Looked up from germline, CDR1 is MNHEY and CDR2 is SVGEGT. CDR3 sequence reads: CASSYPGQGLNTGELFF. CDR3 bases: TGTGCCAGCAGTTACCCTGGACAGGGATTGAACACCGGGGAGCTGTTTTTT.

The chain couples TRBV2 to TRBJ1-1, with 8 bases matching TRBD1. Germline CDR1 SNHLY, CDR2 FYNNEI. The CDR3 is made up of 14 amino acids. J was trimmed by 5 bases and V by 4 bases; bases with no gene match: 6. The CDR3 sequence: CASSVQGARTEAFF. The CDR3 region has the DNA TGTGCCAGCAGTGTTCAGGGGGCAAGAACTGAAGCTTTCTTT. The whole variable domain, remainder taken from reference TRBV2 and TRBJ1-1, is EPEVTQTPSHQVTQMGQEVILRCVPISNHLYFYWYRQILGQKVEFLVSFYNNEISEKSEIFDDQFSVERPDGSNFTLKIRSTKLEDSAMYFCASSVQGARTEAFFGQGTRLTVV.

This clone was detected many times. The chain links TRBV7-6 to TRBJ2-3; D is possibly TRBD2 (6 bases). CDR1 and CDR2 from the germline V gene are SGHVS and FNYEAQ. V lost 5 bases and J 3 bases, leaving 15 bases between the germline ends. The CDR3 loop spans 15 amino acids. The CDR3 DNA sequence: TGTGCCAGCAGCCCGCGGACGGGAGTAACAGATACGCAGTATTTT. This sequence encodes CASSPRTGVTDTQYF.

Here the CDR3 reads CASSLFDRNYGYTF. In DNA, the CDR3 is TGCGCCAGCAGCTTGTTCGACAGAAACTATGGCTACACCTTC. V usage is TRBV5-1 and J usage is TRBJ1-2; possible D gene TRBD1, 5 bases. Germline-derived CDR1 and CDR2 are SGHRS and YFSETQ. Trimming took 1 base from V and 2 from J, leaving 9 bases between them. The CDR3 is 14 amino acids.

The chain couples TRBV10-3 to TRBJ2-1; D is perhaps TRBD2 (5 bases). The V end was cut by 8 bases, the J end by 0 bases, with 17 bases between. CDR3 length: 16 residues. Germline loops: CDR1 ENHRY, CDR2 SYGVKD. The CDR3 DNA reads TGTGCCATCCGGGATCCTGTACGGAGCTCCTACAATGAGCAGTTCTTC. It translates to CAIRDPVRSSYNEQFF.

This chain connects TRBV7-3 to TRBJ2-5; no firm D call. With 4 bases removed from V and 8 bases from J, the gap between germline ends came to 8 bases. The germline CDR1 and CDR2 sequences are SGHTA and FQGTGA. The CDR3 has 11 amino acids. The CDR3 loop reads CASSYGETQYF. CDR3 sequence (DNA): TGTGCCAGCAGCTACGGAGAAACCCAGTACTTC.

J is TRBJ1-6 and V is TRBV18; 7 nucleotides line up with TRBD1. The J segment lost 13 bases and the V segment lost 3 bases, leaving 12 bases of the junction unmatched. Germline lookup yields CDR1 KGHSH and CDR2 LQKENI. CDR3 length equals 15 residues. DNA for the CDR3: TGTGCCAGCTCACCTGCGGGACAGACACAATCGCCCCTCCACTTT. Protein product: CASSPAGQTQSPLHF.

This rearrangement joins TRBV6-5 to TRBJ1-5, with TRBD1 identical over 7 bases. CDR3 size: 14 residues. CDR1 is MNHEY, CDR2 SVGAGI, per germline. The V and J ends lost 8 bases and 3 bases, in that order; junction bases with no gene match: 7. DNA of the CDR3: TGTGCCAGCCAGGACAGGTACGACAATCAGCCCCAGCATTTT. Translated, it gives CASQDRYDNQPQHF.

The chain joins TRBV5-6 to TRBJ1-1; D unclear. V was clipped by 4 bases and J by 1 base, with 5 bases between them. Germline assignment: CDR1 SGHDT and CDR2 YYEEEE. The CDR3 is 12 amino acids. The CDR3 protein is CASSQRNTEAFF. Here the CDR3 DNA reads TGTGCCAGCAGCCAGCGGAACACTGAAGCTTTCTTT. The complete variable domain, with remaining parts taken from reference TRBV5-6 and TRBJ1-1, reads DAGVTQSPTHLIKTRGQQVTLRCSPKSGHDTVSWYQQALGQGPQFIFQYYEEEERQRGNFPDRFSGHQFPNYSSELNVNALLLGDSALYLCASSQRNTEAFFGQGTRLTVV.

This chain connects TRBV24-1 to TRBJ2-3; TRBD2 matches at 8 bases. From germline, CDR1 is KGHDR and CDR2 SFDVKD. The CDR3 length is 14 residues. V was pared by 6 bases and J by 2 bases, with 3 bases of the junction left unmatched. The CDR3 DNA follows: TGTGCCACCAGTCGGGGGGGGGTCACAGATACGCAGTATTTT. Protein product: CATSRGGVTDTQYF.

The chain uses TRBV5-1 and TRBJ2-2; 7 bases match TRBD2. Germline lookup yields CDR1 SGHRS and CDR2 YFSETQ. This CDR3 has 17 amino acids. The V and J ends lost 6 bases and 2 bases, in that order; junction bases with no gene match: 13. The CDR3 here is CASTPLGRRVNTGELFF. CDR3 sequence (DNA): TGCGCCAGCACCCCCCTCGGGAGGAGAGTTAACACCGGGGAGCTGTTTTTT.

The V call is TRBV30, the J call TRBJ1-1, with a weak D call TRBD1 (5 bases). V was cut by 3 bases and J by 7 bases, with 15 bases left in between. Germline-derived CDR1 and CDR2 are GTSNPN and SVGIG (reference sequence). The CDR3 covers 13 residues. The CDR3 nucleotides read TGTGCCTGGAGCACAAATGGGGGGGGTGAAGCTTTCTTT. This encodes CAWSTNGGGEAFF.

CDR3 DNA sequence: TGTGCCAGCTATCCGGGGGGGAATAATGAAAAACTGTTTTTT. Translation: CASYPGGNNEKLFF. The rearrangement uses TRBV28 and TRBJ1-4; maybe TRBD1 (5 bases). The germline V gene encodes CDR1 MDHEN and CDR2 SYDVKM. Trimming removed 8 bases at V and 4 bases at J, with 14 bases between. The CDR3 is made up of 14 amino acids.

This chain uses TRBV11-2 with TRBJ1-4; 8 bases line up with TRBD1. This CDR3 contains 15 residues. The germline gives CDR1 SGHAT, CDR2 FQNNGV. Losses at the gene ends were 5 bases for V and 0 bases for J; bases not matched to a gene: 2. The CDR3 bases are TGTGCCAGCAGCCAACAGGGGGCAACTAATGAAAAACTGTTTTTT. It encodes CASSQQGATNEKLFF. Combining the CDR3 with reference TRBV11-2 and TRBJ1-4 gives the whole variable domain EAGVAQSPRYKIIEKRQSVAFWCNPISGHATLYWYQQILGQGPKLLIQFQNNGVVDDSQLPKDRFSAERLKGVDSTLKIQPAKLEDSAVYLCASSQQGATNEKLFFGSGTQLSVL.

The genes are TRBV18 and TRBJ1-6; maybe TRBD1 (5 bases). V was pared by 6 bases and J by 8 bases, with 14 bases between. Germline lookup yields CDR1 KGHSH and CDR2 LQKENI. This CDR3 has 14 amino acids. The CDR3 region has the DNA TGTGCCAGCTCCGTGGGAGGGGTGGATTCACCCCTCCACTTT. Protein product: CASSVGGVDSPLHF.

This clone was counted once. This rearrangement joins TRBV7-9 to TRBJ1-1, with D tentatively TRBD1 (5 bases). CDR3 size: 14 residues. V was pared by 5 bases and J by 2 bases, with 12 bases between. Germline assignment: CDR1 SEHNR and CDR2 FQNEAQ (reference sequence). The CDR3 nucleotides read TGTGCCAGCAGCCATCAGGGCCCAAACACTGAAGCTTTCTTT. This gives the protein CASSHQGPNTEAFF.